This TCR beta chain originates from a study of cytomegalovirus exposure and HLA in healthy donors (dated by TCRdb to between 2016 and 2019). Background for the entire study: A later analysis indicated that the 95 to 150 validation repertoires were generated on the platform also employed for the 700 or so repertoires of the first cohort. Along with the 666-subject first cohort, a separate validation cohort of around 110 different subjects was used. To predict cytomegalovirus infection status, the study combined high-throughput TCR immunosequencing, statistical association of individual TCRs with disease status, and machine learning. The study aimed to test whether signatures of past pathogen exposure could be identified by cataloging public T cell receptors.

This clone was observed once. The clone's antigen remains unknown. The sample holds no much larger clone one base away, and base qualities are not on file. The method was the immunoSEQ multiplex PCR assay. Processing in the source paper ran as follows. To diagnose cytomegalovirus status from the catalog of TCR beta chain sequences, a statistical classification framework was built. In TCRdb, the immuneACCESS table is reduced to in-frame sequences with V and J assigned. These tables do not hold every clone; where another copy was compared, an unresolved V gene accounts for under half, and the others remain unexplained. The V and J calls and the clone size are those of that table, but D and trimming were determined from the DNA. For this sample there are about 160,000 clones; 91% appear just once. Around 3.1% of the sample is held by the ten biggest clonotypes. The donors were included in the validation cohort of approximately 130 subjects, a group kept apart from the roughly 670-subject first cohort.

General study outcomes and caveats: Cytomegalovirus status was reported to be diagnosed by the classifier with high specificity and sensitivity in both the original and validation cohorts. In vitro tests confirmed that a few of the cytomegalovirus-associated TCR beta chains recognize cytomegalovirus antigens. A total of fewer than 200 TCR beta chains were listed by the study as associated with cytomegalovirus. Across donors, most TCR sequences were observed very rarely, whereas some public TCRs were present in many individuals. All 120 or so repertoires were used to score co-occurrence in the validation cohort in a later analysis, because that analysis had no HLA typing for the cohort. According to the authors, the approach could potentially be generalized to other disease states and immunological phenotypes. Subsequent analysis determined that TCRs grouped into clusters in the first cohort also showed a tendency toward co-occurrence across the 120 or so validation repertoires, and approximately 94% of cluster scores exceeded 0.

CDR1 SGHTA and CDR2 FQGNSA were looked up in the germline V gene. The junction shows trimming of 4 bases on V and 8 bases on J, plus 20 bases between the germline ends. The CDR3 holds 16 amino acids from the cysteine to the phenylalanine. The sequence is cut down to CDR3 DNA, 48 bases in frame from base 1. This chain is built from TRBV7-2 and TRBJ1-4, with TRBD1 tentatively as D gene (6 bases match). The specimen was PBMCs. This clonotype was sampled from a woman between 18 and 29 years old in good health and CMV-seropositive. The CDR3 protein is CASSSKFAGGGEKLFF. The DNA sequence reads TGTGCCAGCAGCTCAAAGTTTGCGGGGGGCGGGGAAAAACTGTTTTTT. Extended through the reference TRBV7-2 and TRBJ1-4 proteins, this CDR3 yields the full variable domain: GAGVSQSPSNKVTEKGKDVELRCDPISGHTALYWYRQSLGQGLEFLIYFQGNSAPDKSGLPSDRFSAERTGGSVSTLTIQRTQQEDSAVYLCASSSKFAGGGEKLFFGSGTQLSVL.